The clone carrying this T cell receptor (beta chain) was observed at least ten times. These data belong to a study of identical twins. TCRdb independently ran MiXCR on the 5' RACE reads; one entry per CDR3 protein. The sample lists some 500,000 distinct CDR3 sequences; approximately 14% were seen once. This same sample was also part of a study on yellow fever vaccine responses in identical twins.

The sequenced sample consisted of CD4+ T cells sorted from blood. The source is a young woman in good health.

CDR3: CASSFGGWNQPQHF. The CDR3 DNA reads as TGCGCCAGCAGCTTCGGGGGCTGGAATCAGCCCCAGCATTTT. The rearrangement uses TRBV5-1 and TRBJ1-5; tentatively, D is TRBD1 (6 bases). The CDR3 is made up of 14 amino acids. Germline values: CDR1 SGHRS, CDR2 YFSETQ. V shed 2 bases and J shed 4 bases, with 10 bases lying between them.